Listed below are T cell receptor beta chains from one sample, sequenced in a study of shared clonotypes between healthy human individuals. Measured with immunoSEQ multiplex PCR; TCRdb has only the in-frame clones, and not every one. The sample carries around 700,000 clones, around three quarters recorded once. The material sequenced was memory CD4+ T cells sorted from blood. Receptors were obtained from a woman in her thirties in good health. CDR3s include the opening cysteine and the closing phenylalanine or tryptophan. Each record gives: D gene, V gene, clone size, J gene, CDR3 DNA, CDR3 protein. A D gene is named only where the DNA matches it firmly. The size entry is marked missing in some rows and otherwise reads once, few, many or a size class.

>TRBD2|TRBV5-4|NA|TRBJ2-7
TGTGCCAGCAGCTCCCTTTCGGGAGGGCCCAGCGAGCAGTACTTC
CASSSLSGGPSEQYF
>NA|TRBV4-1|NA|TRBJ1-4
TGCGCCAGCAGCCAACCGGGCGCGACGGGTGAAAAACTGTTTTTT
CASSQPGATGEKLFF
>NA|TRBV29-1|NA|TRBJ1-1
TGCAGCGTTGACCCCGGGGGCACTGAAGCTTTCTTT
CSVDPGGTEAFF
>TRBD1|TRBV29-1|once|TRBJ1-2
TGCAGCGTTTCCGTTCGGCAGGGGGACTTCCTTAACTATGGCTACACCTTC
CSVSVRQGDFLNYGYTF
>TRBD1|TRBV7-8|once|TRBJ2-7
TGTGCCAGCAGACAGGACAGGAGGTCCTACGAGCAGTACTTC
CASRQDRRSYEQYF
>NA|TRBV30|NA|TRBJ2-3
TGTGCCTGGAGTGCCCTAGCAAACACAGATACGCAGTATTTT
CAWSALANTDTQYF
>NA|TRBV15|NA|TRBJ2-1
TGTGCCACCAGCACTTACAATGAGCAGTTCTTC
CATSTYNEQFF
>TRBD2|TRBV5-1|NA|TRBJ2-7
TGCGCCAGCAGCTTGGCCTCCGGTCTAGCGGGGGGATACGAGCAGTACTTC
CASSLASGLAGGYEQYF
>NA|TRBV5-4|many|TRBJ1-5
TGTGCCAGCAGCCCCAGGTCGGGGACTGCAGATCAGCCCCAGCATTTT
CASSPRSGTADQPQHF
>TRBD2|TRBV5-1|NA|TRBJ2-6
TGCGCCAGCACCTCCGGGGGGTTGTCTGGGGCCAACGTCCTGACTTTC
CASTSGGLSGANVLTF
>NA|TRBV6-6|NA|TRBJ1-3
TGTGCCAGCAGTTACGAGGGATCTCGCTCTGGAAACACCATATATTTT
CASSYEGSRSGNTIYF
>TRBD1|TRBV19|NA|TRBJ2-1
TGTGCCACCCGGACAGGGGGCAAGAATGAGCAGTTCTTC
CATRTGGKNEQFF
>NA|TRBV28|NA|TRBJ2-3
TGTGCCAGCAGTTTTGGCGGGGGCACAGATACGCAGTATTTT
CASSFGGGTDTQYF
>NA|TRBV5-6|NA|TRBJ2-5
TGTGCCAGCAGCTTCCGGTCGGAGGGGGAGACCCAGTACTTC
CASSFRSEGETQYF
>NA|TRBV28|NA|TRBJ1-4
TGTGCCAGCAGGGAGGGCGGAGCTAATGAAAAACTGTTTTTT
CASREGGANEKLFF